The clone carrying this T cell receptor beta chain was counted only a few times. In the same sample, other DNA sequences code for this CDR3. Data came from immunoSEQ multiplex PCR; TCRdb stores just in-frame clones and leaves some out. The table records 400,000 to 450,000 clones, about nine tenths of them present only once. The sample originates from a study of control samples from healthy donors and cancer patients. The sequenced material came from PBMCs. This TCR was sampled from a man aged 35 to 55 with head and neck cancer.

CDR3 nucleotides: TGTGCCAGCAGCGACAGGGGATTAGGACAGCCCCAGCATTTT. Its translation is CASSDRGLGQPQHF. The chain recombines TRBV28 with TRBJ1-5; TRBD1 agrees at 8 bases. This CDR3 is 14 amino acids long. CDR1 and CDR2 from the germline V gene are MDHEN and SYDVKM. The V gene end was trimmed by 6 bases and the J gene end by 7 bases; junction bases not matched to a gene: 8.